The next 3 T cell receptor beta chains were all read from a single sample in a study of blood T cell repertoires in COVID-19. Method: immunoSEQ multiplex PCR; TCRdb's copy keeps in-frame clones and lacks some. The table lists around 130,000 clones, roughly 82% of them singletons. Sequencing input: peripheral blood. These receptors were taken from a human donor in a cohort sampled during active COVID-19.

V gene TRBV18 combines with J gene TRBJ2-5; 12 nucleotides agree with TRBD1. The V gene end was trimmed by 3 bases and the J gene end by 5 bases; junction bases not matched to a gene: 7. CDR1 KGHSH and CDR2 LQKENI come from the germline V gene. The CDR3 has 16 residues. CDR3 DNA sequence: TGTGCCAGCTCACCTTGGGACAGGGGGCTCTCGGAGACCCAGTACTTC. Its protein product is CASSPWDRGLSETQYF. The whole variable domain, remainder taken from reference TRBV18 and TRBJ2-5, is NAGVMQNPRHLVRRRGQEARLRCSPMKGHSHVYWYRQLPEEGLKFMVYLQKENIIDESGMPKERFSAEFPKEGPSILRIQQVVRGDSAAYFCASSPWDRGLSETQYFGPGTRLLVL.

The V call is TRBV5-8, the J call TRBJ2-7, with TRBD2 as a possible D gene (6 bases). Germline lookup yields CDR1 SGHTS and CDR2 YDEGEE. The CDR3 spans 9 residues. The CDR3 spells CATGGEQYF. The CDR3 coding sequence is TGTGCTACCGGGGGCGAGCAGTACTTC.

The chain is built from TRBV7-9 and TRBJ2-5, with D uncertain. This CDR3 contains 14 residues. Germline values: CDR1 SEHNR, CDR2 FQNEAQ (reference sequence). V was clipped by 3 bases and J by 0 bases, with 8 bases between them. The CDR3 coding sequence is TGTGCCAGCAGCTTTCCCGAGGACCAAGAGACCCAGTACTTC. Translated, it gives CASSFPEDQETQYF.